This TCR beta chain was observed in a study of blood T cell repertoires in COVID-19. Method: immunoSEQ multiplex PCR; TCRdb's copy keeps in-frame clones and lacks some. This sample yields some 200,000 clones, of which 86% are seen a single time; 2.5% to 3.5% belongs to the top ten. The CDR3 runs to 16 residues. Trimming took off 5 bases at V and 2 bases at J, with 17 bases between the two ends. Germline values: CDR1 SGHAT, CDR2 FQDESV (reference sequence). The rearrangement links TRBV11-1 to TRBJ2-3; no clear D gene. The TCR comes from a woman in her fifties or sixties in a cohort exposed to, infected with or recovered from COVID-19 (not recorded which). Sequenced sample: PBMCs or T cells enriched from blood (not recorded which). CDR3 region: CASSTPTSGTTDTQYF. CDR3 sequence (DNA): TGTGCCAGCAGCACCCCCACGTCAGGTACCACAGATACGCAGTATTTT.